This TCR beta chain originates from a study of graft-versus-host responses after intestinal transplantation. Findings and limits, study-wide: When patients had graft-donor T cell macrochimerism, their allografts held high graft-versus-host to host-versus-graft clonal ratios. GvH clones turned up in recipient marrow; some had shown up first in ileum or blood.

Researchers placed approximately 200,000 CFSE-labeled responder cells in culture with approximately 200,000 irradiated, violet-dye-labeled stimulator cells. This clone has just a few counts. Libraries were prepared by immunoSEQ multiplex PCR; TCRdb keeps only in-frame clonotypes and omits some of them. Of about 14,000 clones in the sample, approximately 30% were seen once. The TCR comes from a human patient who received an intestinal transplant. The sample was alloreactive CD8+ T cells from a mixed lymphocyte reaction culture, taken before intestinal transplant. Subset here: CFSE-low proliferating T cells sorted from roughly six-day pre-transplant mixed lymphocyte reaction (GvH or HvG direction).

The CDR3 DNA is TGTGCCAGCAGTTCTAATACCCCCGGGGGGCCAGGGGAGACCCAGTACTTC. This encodes CASSSNTPGGPGETQYF. J is TRBJ2-5 and V is TRBV13, with D possibly matching TRBD2 (7 bases). CDR1 is PRHDT, CDR2 FYEKMQ, per germline (reference sequence). CDR3 length equals 17 residues. V was shortened by 6 bases and J by 5 bases, with 25 bases between the two germline ends.